These T cell receptor beta chains were read from a single sample in a study of T cells in tuberculosis. Only in-frame clones appear in the TCRdb table, and some are missing; sequencing was by immunoSEQ multiplex PCR. The sample yields about 29,000 clones, over 90% seen once. The specimen was PBMCs. These receptors all come from a donor under 30 with latent tuberculosis or without tuberculosis infection. CDR3s include the opening cysteine and the closing phenylalanine or tryptophan. The D gene is left open where the match is weak. A clone size is listed for some rows: how often the clone was seen (once, few, many), or a class if it is expanded.

j_call: TRBJ1-6; clone_size: .; d_call: .; v_call: TRBV14; cdr3_nt: TGTGCCAGCAGCCAGAGTTATAATTCACCCCTCCACTTT; cdr3_aa: CASSQSYNSPLHF
j_call: TRBJ2-1; clone_size: .; d_call: TRBD2; v_call: TRBV27; cdr3_nt: TGTGCCAGCAGTTCAAGGGCGGGGGTTTTGACCTACAATGAGCAGTTCTTC; cdr3_aa: CASSSRAGVLTYNEQFF
j_call: TRBJ2-5; clone_size: .; d_call: TRBD2; v_call: TRBV7-4; cdr3_nt: TGTGCCAGCAGCTTAGATTTTCTAGCGGGAGCGCAAGAGACCCAGTACTTC; cdr3_aa: CASSLDFLAGAQETQYF
j_call: TRBJ2-3; clone_size: .; d_call: .; v_call: TRBV28; cdr3_nt: TGTGCCAGCAGTTTTAGTGTGGTCACGGGAACCGATACGCAGTATTTT; cdr3_aa: CASSFSVVTGTDTQYF
j_call: TRBJ2-3; clone_size: .; d_call: .; v_call: TRBV18; cdr3_nt: TGTGCCAGCTCACCACTAGCTTTGAGGGCAGATACGCAGTATTTT; cdr3_aa: CASSPLALRADTQYF
j_call: TRBJ2-7; clone_size: .; d_call: TRBD2; v_call: TRBV2; cdr3_nt: TGTGCCGTACTCGTTAGCGGGAGACCGTACGAGCAGTACTTC; cdr3_aa: CAVLVSGRPYEQYF
j_call: TRBJ1-3; clone_size: .; d_call: .; v_call: TRBV7-9; cdr3_nt: TGTGCCAGCAGGGAGGGGAAGTCTGGAAACACCATATATTTT; cdr3_aa: CASREGKSGNTIYF
j_call: TRBJ2-7; clone_size: .; d_call: .; v_call: TRBV7-6; cdr3_nt: TGTGCCAGCAGCAGGACAGACTCCTACGAGCAGTACTTC; cdr3_aa: CASSRTDSYEQYF
j_call: TRBJ2-3; clone_size: .; d_call: .; v_call: TRBV5-4; cdr3_nt: TGTGCCAGCAGCTTGGTTGCGATCGCAGATACGCAGTATTTT; cdr3_aa: CASSLVAIADTQYF
j_call: TRBJ2-3; clone_size: .; d_call: .; v_call: TRBV6-5; cdr3_nt: TGTGCCAGCAGCCACTCAAGCACAGATACGCAGTATTTT; cdr3_aa: CASSHSSTDTQYF
j_call: TRBJ2-7; clone_size: .; d_call: .; v_call: TRBV2; cdr3_nt: TGTGCCAGCTGCCGCCGCGGGCCAAAGGGCGAGCAGTACTTC; cdr3_aa: CASCRRGPKGEQYF
j_call: TRBJ1-1; clone_size: .; d_call: .; v_call: TRBV18; cdr3_nt: TGTGCCAGCTCACCTTCAGGTGAAGCTTTCTTT; cdr3_aa: CASSPSGEAFF
j_call: TRBJ1-5; clone_size: .; d_call: .; v_call: TRBV21-1; cdr3_nt: TGTGCCAGCAGCAAAGTTGGGACAGGTTATAGCAATCAGCCCCAGCATTTT; cdr3_aa: CASSKVGTGYSNQPQHF
j_call: TRBJ1-3; clone_size: .; d_call: .; v_call: TRBV4-1; cdr3_nt: TGCGCCAGCAGCTCGGAAGGGGGAGCAGTTCCCATATATTTT; cdr3_aa: CASSSEGGAVPIYF
j_call: TRBJ2-1; clone_size: .; d_call: TRBD1; v_call: TRBV7-7; cdr3_nt: TGTGCTAGCAGCTTAGGGACAGGGTCTTACAATGAGCAGTTCTTC; cdr3_aa: CASSLGTGSYNEQFF
j_call: TRBJ2-2; clone_size: .; d_call: .; v_call: TRBV4-3; cdr3_nt: TGCGCCAGCAGTCCGGGGATCAACACCGGGGAGCTGTTTTTT; cdr3_aa: CASSPGINTGELFF
j_call: TRBJ2-7; clone_size: once; d_call: .; v_call: TRBV7-9; cdr3_nt: TGTGCCAGCAGTTCCGACGGGTCCTACGAGCAGTACTTC; cdr3_aa: CASSSDGSYEQYF
j_call: TRBJ1-2; clone_size: .; d_call: TRBD1; v_call: TRBV28; cdr3_nt: TGTGCCAGCAGTTTAACACCAAGGGGGCTTTATGGCTACACCTTC; cdr3_aa: CASSLTPRGLYGYTF
j_call: TRBJ1-6; clone_size: .; d_call: .; v_call: TRBV11-2; cdr3_nt: TGTGCCAGCAGCTCTTACCTTGACAATCTGAGCTCCTATAATTCACCCCTCCACTTT; cdr3_aa: CASSSYLDNLSSYNSPLHF
j_call: TRBJ2-1; clone_size: once; d_call: TRBD2; v_call: TRBV5-1; cdr3_nt: TGCGCCAGCAGCTTGTGGGGGACTAGCGGTGACAATGAGCAGTTCTTC; cdr3_aa: CASSLWGTSGDNEQFF
j_call: TRBJ1-2; clone_size: .; d_call: .; v_call: TRBV19; cdr3_nt: TGTGCCAGTAGTATGCAGTTTAACTATGGCTACACCTTC; cdr3_aa: CASSMQFNYGYTF
j_call: TRBJ2-3; clone_size: .; d_call: .; v_call: TRBV7-2; cdr3_nt: TGTGCCAGCAGCCGGACCCACCAAGAGGGAGATACGCAGTATTTT; cdr3_aa: CASSRTHQEGDTQYF
j_call: TRBJ2-2; clone_size: .; d_call: .; v_call: TRBV18; cdr3_nt: TGTGCCAGCTCACCGCGGACAGCGAACACCGGGGAGCTGTTTTTT; cdr3_aa: CASSPRTANTGELFF
j_call: TRBJ1-2; clone_size: .; d_call: .; v_call: TRBV6-5; cdr3_nt: TGTGCCAGCAGTTCATACGGGAGCTATGGCTACACCTTC; cdr3_aa: CASSSYGSYGYTF
j_call: TRBJ2-7; clone_size: .; d_call: TRBD2; v_call: TRBV7-2; cdr3_nt: TGTGCCAGCAGCTTAAATGCGGGGGGGTCCTACGAGCAGTACTTC; cdr3_aa: CASSLNAGGSYEQYF
j_call: TRBJ1-4; clone_size: .; d_call: .; v_call: TRBV25-1; cdr3_nt: TGTGCCAGCAGTGTAGAGGAGGGGACCGAAAAACTGTTTTTT; cdr3_aa: CASSVEEGTEKLFF
j_call: TRBJ1-4; clone_size: few; d_call: TRBD1; v_call: TRBV4-2; cdr3_nt: TGTGCCAGCAGCCAAGCCGGGACAGGGGCTGAAAAACTGTTTTTT; cdr3_aa: CASSQAGTGAEKLFF
j_call: TRBJ2-2; clone_size: .; d_call: .; v_call: TRBV9; cdr3_nt: TGTGCCAGCAGCGTAAGGCAGGAGGGCGGGGAGCTGTTTTTT; cdr3_aa: CASSVRQEGGELFF
j_call: TRBJ2-7; clone_size: .; d_call: TRBD1; v_call: TRBV25-1; cdr3_nt: TGTGCCAGCAGTGTTAGGGGTTCCGGGACAGCCTACGAGCAGTACTTC; cdr3_aa: CASSVRGSGTAYEQYF
j_call: TRBJ1-2; clone_size: .; d_call: TRBD1; v_call: TRBV4-1; cdr3_nt: TGCGCCAGCAGCCAAGTTGGGGTAAAGGGACAGGGTATTAACTATGGCTACACCTTC; cdr3_aa: CASSQVGVKGQGINYGYTF
j_call: TRBJ2-1; clone_size: once; d_call: TRBD2; v_call: TRBV10-3; cdr3_nt: TGTGCCATCAGTGACCCTTGGACTAGCGGGAGGATCTATGAGCAGTTCTTC; cdr3_aa: CAISDPWTSGRIYEQFF
j_call: TRBJ2-3; clone_size: .; d_call: TRBD2; v_call: TRBV9; cdr3_nt: TGTGCCAGCAGCGCAACTAGCGGGTCATACACAGATACGCAGTATTTT; cdr3_aa: CASSATSGSYTDTQYF
j_call: TRBJ1-6; clone_size: .; d_call: .; v_call: TRBV7-9; cdr3_nt: TGTGCCAGCAGAATAGCCTGGTCACCCCTCCACTTT; cdr3_aa: CASRIAWSPLHF
j_call: TRBJ1-1; clone_size: .; d_call: .; v_call: TRBV27; cdr3_nt: TGTGCCAGCAGTGCCGGGACTGAAGCTTTCTTT; cdr3_aa: CASSAGTEAFF
j_call: TRBJ2-7; clone_size: .; d_call: .; v_call: TRBV6-1; cdr3_nt: TGTGCCAGCAACCTAGGACAGTCCGTTGAGCAGTACTTC; cdr3_aa: CASNLGQSVEQYF
j_call: TRBJ2-7; clone_size: once; d_call: .; v_call: TRBV4-2; cdr3_nt: TGTGCCAGCAGCCAAGGTCTAGTAAACGAGCAGTACTTC; cdr3_aa: CASSQGLVNEQYF
j_call: TRBJ1-3; clone_size: .; d_call: .; v_call: TRBV9; cdr3_nt: TGTGCCAGCAGGGGCCTATCCTCTGGAAACACCATATATTTT; cdr3_aa: CASRGLSSGNTIYF
j_call: TRBJ2-5; clone_size: .; d_call: .; v_call: TRBV4-1; cdr3_nt: TGCGCCAGCAGCCACCCCGCCGTTGACAGTGACCAAGAGACCCAGTACTTC; cdr3_aa: CASSHPAVDSDQETQYF
j_call: TRBJ1-2; clone_size: .; d_call: .; v_call: TRBV7-2; cdr3_nt: TGTGCCAGCAGCTTAACGGCAGGGTCCTATGGCTACACCTTC; cdr3_aa: CASSLTAGSYGYTF
j_call: TRBJ2-3; clone_size: .; d_call: .; v_call: TRBV9; cdr3_nt: TGTGCCAGCAGCGTAGGAGGTGCAAGGATAATGAGGAGCACAGATACGCAGTATTTT; cdr3_aa: CASSVGGARIMRSTDTQYF
j_call: TRBJ2-7; clone_size: .; d_call: .; v_call: TRBV11-3; cdr3_nt: TGTGCCAGCTGGGGCCGCGAAAATGGCGAGCAGTACTTC; cdr3_aa: CASWGRENGEQYF